Listed below are T cell receptor beta chains from one sample, sequenced in a study of OX40 agonist ivuxolimab in advanced cancers. Produced via immunoSEQ multiplex PCR; TCRdb's table is partial and in-frame only. The sample carries some 79,000 clones, 88% recorded once. This material consisted of CD4+ or CD8+ T cells sorted from blood, taken in a trial of the OX40 agonist ivuxolimab. Receptor source: an adult with an advanced solid tumor such as melanoma, head and neck, liver or kidney cancer. The CDR3 runs from the conserved cysteine through the conserved F or W. D genes are given only for firm matches. Size tells how often a clone was seen (once, few, many) or the class of an expanded clone, and some rows leave it out.

j_call clone_size d_call v_call cdr3_nt cdr3_aa
TRBJ1-5 . . TRBV5-4 TGTGCCAGCAGCTTGGGAGAAAATCAGCCCCAGCATTTT CASSLGENQPQHF
TRBJ1-2 . . TRBV4-1 TGCGCCAGCAGCCAAGACCCCTCGGCAGGGGCCTATGGCTACACCTTC CASSQDPSAGAYGYTF
TRBJ2-3 . TRBD2 TRBV5-1 TGCGCCAGCAGTTTGGCGACTAGCGGGAGGAGAGAGGATACGCAGTATTTT CASSLATSGRREDTQYF
TRBJ2-5 few . TRBV5-1 TGCGCCAGCAGCTTGGAACGTCCGGGAGTCAAAGAGACCCAGTACTTC CASSLERPGVKETQYF
TRBJ2-5 . . TRBV15 TGTGCCACCAGCAGAGCGGGAGCCATTTGGGAGACCCAGTACTTC CATSRAGAIWETQYF
TRBJ2-5 . . TRBV5-1 TGCGCCAGCAGTGCCCAGGGTCAGTACCAAGAGACCCAGTACTTC CASSAQGQYQETQYF
TRBJ2-1 . TRBD2 TRBV7-3 TGTGCCAGCAGCGCGGGACTAGCGGTCTACAATGAGCAGTTCTTC CASSAGLAVYNEQFF
TRBJ2-1 . TRBD2 TRBV18 TGTGCCAGCTCACCCCCCCCGGGACTAGCGGGAGCGGAGAATGAGCAGTTCTTC CASSPPPGLAGAENEQFF
TRBJ2-7 . TRBD2 TRBV27 TGTGCCAGCAGTACCGGACTAGCGGGAGCCCCTCTCTTC CASSTGLAGAPLF
TRBJ1-1 . . TRBV12-5 TGTGCTAGTGGTCAATGGGACCGTGAAGCTTTCTTT CASGQWDREAFF
TRBJ2-1 . TRBD1 TRBV6-1 TGTGCCAGCCGGACAGGGAATAAATACAATGAGCAGTTCTTC CASRTGNKYNEQFF
TRBJ1-5 . . TRBV18 TGTGCCAGCTCAGCCGGGAGTTTGGCCCAGCATTTT CASSAGSLAQHF
TRBJ1-5 . . TRBV27 TGTGCCAGCAGTTTAAAGCAGCCAAATAGCAATCAGCCCCAGCATTTT CASSLKQPNSNQPQHF
TRBJ2-1 . . TRBV6-4 TGTGCCAGCAGTGTTACTAGCTACGGGAATGAGCAGTTCTTC CASSVTSYGNEQFF
TRBJ1-1 . TRBD1 TRBV27 TGTGCCAGCAGTCCCCTCGGGACAGGACGGGCTGAAGCTTTCTTT CASSPLGTGRAEAFF
TRBJ2-1 . TRBD2 TRBV6-6 TGTGCCAGCAGTGCTAGCGGGAGAGTGATCTTC CASSASGRVIF
TRBJ1-2 . . TRBV6-1 TGTGCCAGCAGTGCGACAGGACACTATGGCTACACCTTC CASSATGHYGYTF
TRBJ1-2 . TRBD1 TRBV28 TGTGCCAGCAGTCCGCAAAACAGGGGTCGGGGCTACACCTTC CASSPQNRGRGYTF
TRBJ2-1 once TRBD2 TRBV2 TGTGCCAGCAGGCAAACTAGCGGGAGCTTTAATGAGCAGTTCTTC CASRQTSGSFNEQFF
TRBJ1-5 . TRBD1 TRBV18 TGTGCCAGCTCACCCCCCGGCACAGGGGCTCAGCCCCAGCATTTT CASSPPGTGAQPQHF
TRBJ2-7 . . TRBV18 TGTGCCAGCTCACCACCGAGCTACCAGTTAGGGGAGCAGTACTTC CASSPPSYQLGEQYF
TRBJ1-4 . . TRBV2 TGTGCCAGCAACGTCGGGGGAGGTGAAAAACTGTTTTTT CASNVGGGEKLFF
TRBJ2-7 few TRBD2 TRBV19 TGTGCCAGTAGTGATAGCGGGAGGGTCTACGAGCAGTACTTC CASSDSGRVYEQYF
TRBJ2-1 . TRBD2 TRBV2 TGTGCCAGCAGGAGGGGACTAGCGGACAATGAGCAGTTCTTC CASRRGLADNEQFF
TRBJ2-1 . TRBD1 TRBV28 TGTGCCAGCAGTACCGGACAGGGGGGGCCTAATGAGCAGTTCTTC CASSTGQGGPNEQFF
TRBJ1-2 . TRBD1 TRBV6-1 TGTGCCAGCAGTGAACAGGGGGCGGTTGGCTACACCTTC CASSEQGAVGYTF
TRBJ1-2 . TRBD1 TRBV6-4 TGTGCCAGCAGTGACTCGTACAGGGGGGATGGGTCTAACTATGGCTACACCTTC CASSDSYRGDGSNYGYTF
TRBJ2-5 . . TRBV15 TGTGCCACCAGCAGAGATCGAGGCAGGGACGAGACCCAGTACTTC CATSRDRGRDETQYF
TRBJ1-2 few . TRBV18 TGTGCCAGCTCACCATCCGGGGAGGATGGCTACACCTTC CASSPSGEDGYTF
TRBJ1-5 . . TRBV6-6 TGTGCCAGCAGCCGAAAGTCAGGGGCTTCCCAGCCCCAGCATTTT CASSRKSGASQPQHF
TRBJ2-3 . TRBD2 TRBV19 TGTGCCAGTAGTCCCGGACTAGCGGGAGGGAGGGGAGATACGCAGTATTTT CASSPGLAGGRGDTQYF
TRBJ2-1 . TRBD2 TRBV30 TGTGCCTGGAGTTTCCCGAGGACTAGCGGATTATTCAGCTCCTACAATGAGCAGTTCTTC CAWSFPRTSGLFSSYNEQFF
TRBJ1-2 once . TRBV6-5 TGTGCCAGCAGTTCCCCCCGGGAGGGGCGGTATGGCTACACCTTC CASSSPREGRYGYTF
TRBJ2-1 . TRBD2 TRBV5-4 TGTGCCAGCAGCCCAGGCGGGAGAACCTATGAGCAGTTCTTC CASSPGGRTYEQFF
TRBJ1-5 once . TRBV6-1 TGTGCCAGCAGTGATTTCTTCGTCCAGCCCCAGCATTTT CASSDFFVQPQHF
TRBJ2-5 . . TRBV11-3 TGTGCCAGCAGCCAACGGACAGTCCAAGAGACCCAGTACTTC CASSQRTVQETQYF
TRBJ2-3 . TRBD1 TRBV19 TGTGCCAGTAGCGAAGGGGGGACAGGGGCAGATACGCAGTATTTT CASSEGGTGADTQYF
TRBJ2-1 . TRBD2 TRBV5-1 TGCGCCAGCAGCTTGTTGAGCGGGAGTGCGAATGAGCAGTTCTTC CASSLLSGSANEQFF